This T cell receptor (beta chain) was sequenced for a study of technical replicates of blood from a few donors. Sequenced by immunoSEQ multiplex PCR; TCRdb stores in-frame clones only, minus some. The sample has around 85,000 clones; roughly 94% are singletons. Trimming pared 6 bases from V and 0 bases from J, leaving 9 bases between. Germline assignment: CDR1 SGHAT and CDR2 FQNNGV. The CDR3 contains 14 residues. Sequencing used T cells isolated from PBMCs. The V gene is TRBV11-2, the J gene TRBJ1-5; D uncertain. This TCR was sampled from a human donor in good health. As DNA, the CDR3 is TGTGCCAGCAGTTTGAGTTTTAGCAATCAGCCCCAGCATTTT. Translated: CASSLSFSNQPQHF.